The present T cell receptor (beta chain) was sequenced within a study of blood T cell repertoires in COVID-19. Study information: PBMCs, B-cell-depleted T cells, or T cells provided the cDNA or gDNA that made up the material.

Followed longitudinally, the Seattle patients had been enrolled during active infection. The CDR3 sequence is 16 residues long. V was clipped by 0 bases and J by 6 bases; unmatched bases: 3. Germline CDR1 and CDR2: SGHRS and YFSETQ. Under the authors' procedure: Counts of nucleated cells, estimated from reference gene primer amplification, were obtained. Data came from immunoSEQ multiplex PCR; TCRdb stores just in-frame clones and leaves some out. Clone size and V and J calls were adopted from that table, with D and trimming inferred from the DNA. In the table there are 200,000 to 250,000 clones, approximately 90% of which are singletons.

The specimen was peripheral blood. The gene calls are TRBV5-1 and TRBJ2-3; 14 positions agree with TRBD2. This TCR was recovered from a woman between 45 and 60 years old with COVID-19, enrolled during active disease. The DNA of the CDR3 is TGCGCCAGCAGCTTGGTAGGGACTAGCGGGAGTGATACGCAGTATTTT. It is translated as CASSLVGTSGSDTQYF.